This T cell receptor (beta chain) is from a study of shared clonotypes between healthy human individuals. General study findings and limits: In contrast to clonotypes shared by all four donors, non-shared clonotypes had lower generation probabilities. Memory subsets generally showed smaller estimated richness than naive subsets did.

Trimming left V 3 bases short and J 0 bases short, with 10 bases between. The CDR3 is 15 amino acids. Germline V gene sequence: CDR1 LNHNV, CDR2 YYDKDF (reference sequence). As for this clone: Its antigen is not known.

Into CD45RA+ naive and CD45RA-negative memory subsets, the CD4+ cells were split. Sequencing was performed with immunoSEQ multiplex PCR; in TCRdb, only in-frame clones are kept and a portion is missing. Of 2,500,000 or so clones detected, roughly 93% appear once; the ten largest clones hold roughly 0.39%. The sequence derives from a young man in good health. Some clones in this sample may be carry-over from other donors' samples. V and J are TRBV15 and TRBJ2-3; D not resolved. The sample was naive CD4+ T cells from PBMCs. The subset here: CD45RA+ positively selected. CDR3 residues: CATSSSILSTDTQYF. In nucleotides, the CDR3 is TGTGCCACCAGCAGCTCTATCCTGAGCACAGATACGCAGTATTTT.